This entry lists 12 T cell receptor beta chains sequenced from one sample in a study of CD8 T cells in ankylosing spondylitis. Study observations and caveats: A TCR beta motif made of about eight highly homologous variants seemed typical of ankylosing spondylitis blood.

Their antigen targets remain unknown. TCRdb redid the calling of the 5' RACE reads with MiXCR, one entry per CDR3 protein. The sample contains over 200,000 distinct CDR3 sequences, approximately 16% of which appear only once. The sample was blood, either unsorted or a sorted T cell fraction (not recorded which). These receptors all stem from a male donor with ankylosing spondylitis.

The V call is TRBV29-1, the J call TRBJ2-3, with D maybe TRBD2 (5 bases). Trimming removed 3 bases at V and 2 bases at J, with 9 bases between. This CDR3 region has 13 residues. Germline CDR1 reads SQVTM; CDR2 reads ANQGSEA. The CDR3: CSVEDGDTDTQYF. The CDR3 coding sequence is TGCAGCGTTGAGGACGGGGACACAGATACGCAGTATTTT.

V gene TRBV27 combines with J gene TRBJ2-7; maybe TRBD1 (5 bases). CDR1 and CDR2 from the germline V gene are MNHEY and SMNVEV (reference sequence). The CDR3 length is 15 residues. Trimming took off 4 bases at V and 0 bases at J, with 13 bases between the two ends. This CDR3 reads CASSSSPGLSYEQYF. In DNA, the CDR3 is TGTGCCAGCAGTTCATCTCCAGGGCTCTCCTACGAGCAGTACTTC.

This clonotype has just a few counts. This rearrangement joins TRBV2 to TRBJ2-1; D is undetermined. Germline-derived CDR1 and CDR2 are SNHLY and FYNNEI. CDR3 length: 12 residues. With 3 bases removed from V and 5 bases from J, the gap between germline ends came to 5 bases. The CDR3 reads CASSDVNNEQFF. CDR3 DNA: TGTGCCAGCAGTGACGTTAACAATGAGCAGTTCTTC.

This clonotype appeared a few times. This sequence joins TRBV6-2 or TRBV6-3 and TRBJ2-3; maybe TRBD1 (6 bases). Germline loops: CDR1 MNHEY, CDR2 SVGEGT. This CDR3 region has 15 residues. Trimming stripped 4 bases from V and 0 bases from J, with 11 bases between. The CDR3 DNA is TGTGCCAGCAGTTCACCAGGGGTGAGCACAGATACGCAGTATTTT. Translating gives CASSSPGVSTDTQYF.

This chain joins TRBV20-1 and TRBJ2-5, with D unclear. Germline V gene lookup returns CDR1 DFQATT and CDR2 SNEGSKA (reference sequence). This CDR3 is 13 amino acids long. V shed 1 base and J shed 4 bases, with 10 bases lying between them. The CDR3 region is CSARGRWGETQYF. CDR3 nucleotide sequence: TGCAGTGCTAGAGGACGGTGGGGAGAGACCCAGTACTTC.

V and J are TRBV28 and TRBJ1-2; D gene ambiguous. The CDR3 has 15 residues. Trimming shortened V by 5 bases and J by 1 base, and 14 bases separated the two germline ends. Germline V CDR1 and CDR2: MDHEN, SYDVKM. CDR3 sequence reads: CASSPSWTVNYGYTF. In nucleotides, the CDR3 is TGTGCCAGCAGTCCTTCCTGGACGGTTAACTATGGCTACACCTTC.

This clonotype has a count of ten or more. This rearrangement joins TRBV29-1 to TRBJ2-7; TRBD2 is a possible D gene (5 bases). The ends were cut back, 1 base at V and 5 bases at J, with 12 bases in the middle. Germline CDR1 SQVTM, CDR2 ANQGSEA. There are 13 residues in the CDR3. CDR3 DNA: TGCAGCGTTGAAGTTTCGTCCGGGGACGAGCAGTACTTC. It is translated as CSVEVSSGDEQYF.

The table lists this clonotype with a few counts. The V gene is TRBV7-9, the J gene TRBJ1-4; TRBD1 is a possible D gene (5 bases). The V and J ends lost 4 bases and 6 bases respectively, with 15 bases between them. This CDR3 has 15 residues. Germline V gives CDR1 SEHNR, CDR2 FQNEAQ (reference sequence). For the CDR3, the DNA is TGTGCCAGCAGCTACACCGGACATTCGGATGAAAAACTGTTTTTT. Translating it yields CASSYTGHSDEKLFF.

This chain connects TRBV12-3 or TRBV12-4 to TRBJ2-2, with a weak D call TRBD1 (6 bases). The ends were cut back, 3 bases at V and 2 bases at J, with 13 bases in the middle. This CDR3 is built from 16 residues. Here the CDR3 DNA reads TGTGCCAGCAGTTTGCGCGGACAGACCAACACCGGGGAGCTGTTTTTT. Its protein is CASSLRGQTNTGELFF.

A few counts support this clonotype. One end of the junction does not line up with germline, which may come from a read error. The gene calls are TRBV12-3 or TRBV12-4 and TRBJ1-1; no firm D call. This CDR3 is 13 amino acids long. CDR3 bases: TGTGCCAGCAGTACCCCATCCAACACTGAAGCTTCCTTT. Its translation: CASSTPSNTEASF.

This clonotype has just a few counts. This sequence joins TRBV29-1 and TRBJ2-5, with 8 nucleotides matching TRBD2. V shed 6 bases and J 5 bases; nucleotides not matched to a gene: 8. The CDR3 is made up of 13 amino acids. From germline, CDR1 is SQVTM and CDR2 ANQGSEA. CDR3 protein: CSVYGGVGETQYF. The CDR3 DNA reads as TGCAGCGTCTACGGGGGGGTGGGGGAGACCCAGTACTTC.

The chain uses TRBV5-5 and TRBJ1-4; 7 bases map to TRBD1. Germline V gene lookup returns CDR1 SGHKS and CDR2 YYEKEE (reference sequence). J lost 3 bases, V lost 2 bases, and 4 bases had no gene match. The CDR3 has 15 residues. The CDR3 nucleotides read TGTGCCAGCAGCTTCGGGGACAGTTCTAATGAAAAACTGTTTTTT. Translating gives CASSFGDSSNEKLFF.